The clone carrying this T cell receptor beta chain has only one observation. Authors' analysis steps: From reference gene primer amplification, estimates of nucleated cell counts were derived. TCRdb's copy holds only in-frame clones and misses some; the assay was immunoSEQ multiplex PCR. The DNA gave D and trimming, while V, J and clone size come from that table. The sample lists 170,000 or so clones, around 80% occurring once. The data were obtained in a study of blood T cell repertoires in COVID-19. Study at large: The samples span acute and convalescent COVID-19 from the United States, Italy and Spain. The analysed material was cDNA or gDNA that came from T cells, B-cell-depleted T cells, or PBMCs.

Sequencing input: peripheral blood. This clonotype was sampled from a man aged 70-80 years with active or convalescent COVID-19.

CDR3 sequence reads: CASSPTGGANYGYTF. The CDR3 nucleotides read TGTGCCAGCAGCCCGACAGGGGGCGCAAACTATGGCTACACCTTC. This chain joins TRBV9 and TRBJ1-2; TRBD1 aligns across 10 bases. Germline trimming cut 4 bases from V and 2 bases from J; bases unmatched to any gene: 5. The CDR3 totals 15 residues. Germline CDR1 reads SGDLS; CDR2 reads YYNGEE.